These T cell receptor beta chains were read from a single sample in a study of blood T cell repertoires in COVID-19. Clones were sequenced by immunoSEQ multiplex PCR, and TCRdb holds only the in-frame ones, with some missing. The table lists roughly 180,000 clones, 81% of them singletons, with approximately 11% in the top ten. The specimen sequenced was peripheral blood. The receptors were gathered from a woman in her forties with COVID-19, enrolled during active disease. Each CDR3 is given with its conserved first and last residue.

len: 14
v_gene: TRBV29-1
j_gene: TRBJ2-2
CDR3aa: CSVDAGANTGELFF

len: 13
v_gene: TRBV30
j_gene: TRBJ1-1
CDR3aa: CAWSPTENTEAFF

len: 12
v_gene: TRBV29-1
j_gene: TRBJ2-2
CDR3aa: CSAPGDTGELFF

len: 13
v_gene: TRBV27
j_gene: TRBJ1-1
CDR3aa: CASSRTVSTEAFF

len: 16
v_gene: TRBV7-9
j_gene: TRBJ2-3
CDR3aa: CASSQWDRGPVDTQYF

len: 13
v_gene: TRBV29-1
j_gene: TRBJ1-1
CDR3aa: CSVTGGKNTEAFF

len: 11
v_gene: TRBV3-1/TRBV3-2
j_gene: TRBJ1-2
CDR3aa: CASSAQGGYTF

len: 15
v_gene: TRBV5-1
j_gene: TRBJ1-1
CDR3aa: CASSSRTDLNTEAFF

len: 17
v_gene: TRBV9
j_gene: TRBJ2-2
CDR3aa: CASSPTQGPQVTGELFF

len: 14
v_gene: TRBV10-1
j_gene: TRBJ1-2
CDR3aa: CASSESRGFHGYTF

len: 14
v_gene: TRBV19
j_gene: TRBJ2-4
CDR3aa: CATRQDPTKNIQYF

len: 13
v_gene: TRBV7-2
j_gene: TRBJ2-7
CDR3aa: CASSNRDNYEQYF

len: 15
v_gene: TRBV3-1/TRBV3-2
j_gene: TRBJ2-1
CDR3aa: CASSQVDRGGREQFF

len: 11
v_gene: TRBV30
j_gene: TRBJ1-2
CDR3aa: CARRGAGGYTF

len: 15
v_gene: TRBV30
j_gene: TRBJ2-1
CDR3aa: CACYLTGTHYNEQFF

len: 12
v_gene: TRBV10-1
j_gene: TRBJ2-1
CDR3aa: CASSELPGEQFF

len: 13
v_gene: TRBV7-8
j_gene: TRBJ2-3
CDR3aa: CASSLLSLDTQYF

len: 16
v_gene: TRBV9
j_gene: TRBJ2-2
CDR3aa: CASSASGGGGTGELFF

len: 10
v_gene: TRBV6-5
j_gene: TRBJ2-7
CDR3aa: CASSLYEQYF

len: 12
v_gene: TRBV10-2
j_gene: TRBJ1-2
CDR3aa: CASSAGLDGYTF

len: 13
v_gene: TRBV3-1/TRBV3-2
j_gene: TRBJ1-1
CDR3aa: CASSHDYRTEAFF

len: 14
v_gene: TRBV18
j_gene: TRBJ1-1
CDR3aa: CASSPVGGETEAFF

len: 15
v_gene: TRBV28
j_gene: TRBJ1-4
CDR3aa: CATRTAGSTNEKLFF

len: 14
v_gene: TRBV4-1
j_gene: TRBJ1-5
CDR3aa: CASSYLQGNQPQHF

len: 14
v_gene: TRBV21-1
j_gene: TRBJ1-2
CDR3aa: CASSKGGHYYGYTF

len: 16
v_gene: TRBV5-1
j_gene: TRBJ2-2
CDR3aa: CASSLAAGGPAGELFF

len: 14
v_gene: TRBV7-9
j_gene: TRBJ2-5
CDR3aa: CASSHWTEKETQYF

len: 15
v_gene: TRBV5-6
j_gene: TRBJ2-2
CDR3aa: CASSLRGLVTGELFF

len: 13
v_gene: TRBV7-9
j_gene: TRBJ1-2
CDR3aa: CASSYRGVYGYTF

len: 18
v_gene: TRBV9
j_gene: TRBJ2-6
CDR3aa: CASSVEVGLVSGANVLTF

len: 16
v_gene: TRBV6-6
j_gene: TRBJ1-5
CDR3aa: CASRHQGPYSNQPQHF

len: 15
v_gene: TRBV9
j_gene: TRBJ1-1
CDR3aa: CASSHLDTGGTEAFF

len: 13
v_gene: TRBV14
j_gene: TRBJ2-1
CDR3aa: CASSQDRRDEQFF

len: 16
v_gene: TRBV19
j_gene: TRBJ2-7
CDR3aa: CASSTSSGGMSYEQYF

len: 16
v_gene: TRBV2
j_gene: TRBJ1-1
CDR3aa: CASSELNSWLNTEAFF

len: 13
v_gene: TRBV3-1/TRBV3-2
j_gene: TRBJ1-1
CDR3aa: CASSREQANEAFF

len: 17
v_gene: TRBV2
j_gene: TRBJ1-1
CDR3aa: CASSETPGEFLNTEAFF

len: 16
v_gene: TRBV28
j_gene: TRBJ2-7
CDR3aa: CASEGGLAGGSYEQYF

len: 15
v_gene: TRBV27
j_gene: TRBJ2-7
CDR3aa: CASSSAGTGGHEQYF

len: 17
v_gene: TRBV7-9
j_gene: TRBJ1-3
CDR3aa: CASSSLDLTASGNTIYF